A selection of T cell receptor beta chains follows, all from one sample in a study of CD8+ T cells in alopecia areata. Method: immunoSEQ multiplex PCR; TCRdb's copy keeps in-frame clones and lacks some. The data hold about 210,000 clones, with about 64% observed a single time. The input for sequencing was CD4+ T cells sorted from blood, taken at week 4, from a patient treated with tofacitinib. These receptors came from a human donor with alopecia areata. Both conserved end residues are trimmed from each CDR3.

TRBJ1-1 | TRBV4-3 | ASSQVVSTEAF
TRBJ2-7 | TRBV7-9 | ASSDTGDHEQY
TRBJ1-2 | TRBV11-2 | ASSPGQDYGYT
TRBJ2-3 | TRBV30 | AWMAGTGHTDTQY
TRBJ2-1 | TRBV2 | ASSRGNEQF
TRBJ1-3 | TRBV14 | ASSPGSGNTIY
TRBJ1-6 | TRBV10-2 | ASSESGTLSSPLH
TRBJ1-4 | TRBV6-5 | ASSYTRGEWEKLF
TRBJ2-3 | TRBV29-1 | SVVKRRGPRWGTDTQY
TRBJ1-4 | TRBV30 | AYSGTGYEKLF
TRBJ2-3 | TRBV4-2 | ASSQKAGGRDTQY
TRBJ2-7 | TRBV4-2 | ASSQEKRGSHEQY
TRBJ1-5 | TRBV27 | ASSLKEYQPQH
TRBJ2-1 | TRBV7-2 | ASSLDSSGGYNEQF
TRBJ1-1 | TRBV5-1 | ASSLGNGMNTEAF